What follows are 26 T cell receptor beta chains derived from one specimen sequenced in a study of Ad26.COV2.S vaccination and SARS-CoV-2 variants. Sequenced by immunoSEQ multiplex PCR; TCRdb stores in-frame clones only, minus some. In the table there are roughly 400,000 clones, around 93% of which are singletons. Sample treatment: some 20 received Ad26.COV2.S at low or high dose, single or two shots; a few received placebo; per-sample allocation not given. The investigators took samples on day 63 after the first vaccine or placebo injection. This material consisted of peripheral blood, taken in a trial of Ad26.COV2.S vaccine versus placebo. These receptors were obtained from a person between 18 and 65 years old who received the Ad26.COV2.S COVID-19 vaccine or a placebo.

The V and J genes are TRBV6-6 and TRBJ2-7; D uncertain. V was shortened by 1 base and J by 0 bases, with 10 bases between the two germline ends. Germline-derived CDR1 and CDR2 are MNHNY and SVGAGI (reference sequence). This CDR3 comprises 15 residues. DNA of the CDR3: TGTGCCAGCAGTTACTACAGCACCGCCTCCTACGAGCAGTACTTC. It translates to CASSYYSTASYEQYF.

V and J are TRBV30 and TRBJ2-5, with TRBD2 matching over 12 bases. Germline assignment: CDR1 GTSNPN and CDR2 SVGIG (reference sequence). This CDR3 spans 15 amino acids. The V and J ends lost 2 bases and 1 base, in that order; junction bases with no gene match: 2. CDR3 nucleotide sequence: TGTGCCTGGAGTTCTAGCGGGGGGGGCCAAGAGACCCAGTACTTC. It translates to CAWSSSGGGQETQYF. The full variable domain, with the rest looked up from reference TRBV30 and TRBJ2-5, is SQTIHQWPATLVQPVGSPLSLECTVEGTSNPNLYWYRQAAGRGLQLLFYSVGIGQISSEVPQNLSASRPQDRQFILSSKKLLLSDSGFYLCAWSSSGGGQETQYFGPGTRLLVL.

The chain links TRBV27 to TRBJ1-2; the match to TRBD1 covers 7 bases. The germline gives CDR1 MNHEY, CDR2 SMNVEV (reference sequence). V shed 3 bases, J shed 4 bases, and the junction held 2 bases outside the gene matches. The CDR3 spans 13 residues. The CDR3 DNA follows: TGTGCCAGCAGTTTGGCAGGGGGCTATGGCTACACCTTC. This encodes CASSLAGGYGYTF.

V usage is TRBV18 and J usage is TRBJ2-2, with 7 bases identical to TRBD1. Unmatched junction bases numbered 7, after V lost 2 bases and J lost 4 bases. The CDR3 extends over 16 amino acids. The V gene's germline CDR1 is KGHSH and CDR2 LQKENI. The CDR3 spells CASSPLTGRSTGELFF. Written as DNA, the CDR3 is TGTGCCAGCTCACCATTGACAGGGCGTAGCACCGGGGAGCTGTTTTTT.

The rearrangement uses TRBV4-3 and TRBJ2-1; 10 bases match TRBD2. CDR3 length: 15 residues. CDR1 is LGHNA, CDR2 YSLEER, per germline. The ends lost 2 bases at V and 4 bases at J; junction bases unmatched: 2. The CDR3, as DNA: TGCGCCAGCAGCCAAAGCGGGGGGGCATACAATGAGCAGTTCTTC. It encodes CASSQSGGAYNEQFF.

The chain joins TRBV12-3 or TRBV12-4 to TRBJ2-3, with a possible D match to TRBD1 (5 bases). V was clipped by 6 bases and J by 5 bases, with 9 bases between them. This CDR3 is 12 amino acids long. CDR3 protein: CASSPGIDTQYF. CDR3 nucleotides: TGTGCCAGCAGCCCAGGGATAGATACGCAGTATTTT.

The CDR3 is CASSPPGQGAYEQYF. The CDR3 region has the DNA TGTGCCAGCAGCCCACCGGGACAGGGAGCCTACGAGCAGTACTTC. The J gene is TRBJ2-7, the V gene TRBV11-2; 9 nucleotides line up with TRBD1. The CDR3 is made up of 15 amino acids. Looked up from germline, CDR1 is SGHAT and CDR2 is FQNNGV. With V trimmed by 5 bases and J by 2 bases, 7 bases remained unmatched.

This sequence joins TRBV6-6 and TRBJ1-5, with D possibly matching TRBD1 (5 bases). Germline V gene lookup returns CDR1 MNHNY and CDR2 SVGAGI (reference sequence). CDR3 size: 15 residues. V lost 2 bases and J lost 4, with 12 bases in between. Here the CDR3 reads CASSYPTESNQPQHF. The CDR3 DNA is TGTGCCAGCAGTTACCCGACAGAATCTAATCAGCCCCAGCATTTT.

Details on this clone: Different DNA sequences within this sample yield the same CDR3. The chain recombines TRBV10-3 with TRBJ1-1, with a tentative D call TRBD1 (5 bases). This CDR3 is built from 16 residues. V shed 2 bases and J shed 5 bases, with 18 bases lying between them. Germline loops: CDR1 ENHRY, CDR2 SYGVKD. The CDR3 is CAISEGGAGRGTEAFF. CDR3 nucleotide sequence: TGTGCCATCAGTGAGGGAGGGGCGGGGCGAGGGACTGAAGCTTTCTTT.

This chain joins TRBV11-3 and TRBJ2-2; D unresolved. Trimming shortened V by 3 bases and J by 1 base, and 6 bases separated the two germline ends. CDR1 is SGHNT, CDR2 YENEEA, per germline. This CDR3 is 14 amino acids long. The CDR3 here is CASSLWGNTGELFF. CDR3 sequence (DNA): TGTGCCAGCAGCTTGTGGGGGAACACCGGGGAGCTGTTTTTT.

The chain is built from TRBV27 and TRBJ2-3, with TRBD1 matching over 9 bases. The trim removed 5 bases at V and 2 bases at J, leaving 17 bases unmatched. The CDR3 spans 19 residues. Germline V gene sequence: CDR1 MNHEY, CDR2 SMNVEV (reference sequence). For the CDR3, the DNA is TGTGCCAGCAGTGTCCAACAGGGGACAGGGATCAGTGTCACAGATACGCAGTATTTT. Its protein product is CASSVQQGTGISVTDTQYF.

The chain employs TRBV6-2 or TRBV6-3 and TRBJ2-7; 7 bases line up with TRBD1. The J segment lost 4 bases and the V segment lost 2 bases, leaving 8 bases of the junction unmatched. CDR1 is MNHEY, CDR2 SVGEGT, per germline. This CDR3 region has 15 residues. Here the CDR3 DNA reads TGTGCCAGCAGTTACGCGTACAGGGGAAGGTACGAGCAGTACTTC. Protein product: CASSYAYRGRYEQYF.

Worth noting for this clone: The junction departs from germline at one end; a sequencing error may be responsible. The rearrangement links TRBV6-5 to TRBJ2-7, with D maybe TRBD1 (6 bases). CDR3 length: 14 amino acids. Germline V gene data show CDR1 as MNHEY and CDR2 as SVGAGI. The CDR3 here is CASRNRDTSFEQYF. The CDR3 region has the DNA TGTGCCAGCAGAAACCGGGACACTTCCTTCGAGCAGTACTTC.

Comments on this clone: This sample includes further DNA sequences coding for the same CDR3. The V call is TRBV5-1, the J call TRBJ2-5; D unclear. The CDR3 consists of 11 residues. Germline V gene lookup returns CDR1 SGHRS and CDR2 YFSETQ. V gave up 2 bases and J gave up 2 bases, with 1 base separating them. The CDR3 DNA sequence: TGCGCCAGCAGCTTTCAAGAGACCCAGTACTTC. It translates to CASSFQETQYF. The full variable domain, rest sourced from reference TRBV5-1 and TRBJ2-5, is KAGVTQTPRYLIKTRGQQVTLSCSPISGHRSVSWYQQTPGQGLQFLFEYFSETQRNKGNFPGRFSGRQFSNSRSEMNVSTLELGDSALYLCASSFQETQYFGPGTRLLVL.

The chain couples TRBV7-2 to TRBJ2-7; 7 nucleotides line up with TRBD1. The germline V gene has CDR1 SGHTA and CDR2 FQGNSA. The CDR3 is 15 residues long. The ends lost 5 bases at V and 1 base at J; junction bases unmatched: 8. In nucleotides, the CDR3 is TGTGCCAGCAGCCCCAGGACAGGCTATTCCTACGAGCAGTACTTC. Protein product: CASSPRTGYSYEQYF.

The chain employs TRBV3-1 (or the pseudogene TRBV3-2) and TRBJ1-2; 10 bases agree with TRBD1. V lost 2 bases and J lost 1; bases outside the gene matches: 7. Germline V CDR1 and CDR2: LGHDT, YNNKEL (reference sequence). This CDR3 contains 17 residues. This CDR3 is CASSQWDRGHYNYGYTF. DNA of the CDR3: TGTGCCAGCAGCCAATGGGACAGGGGCCATTATAACTATGGCTACACCTTC.

In DNA form, the CDR3 reads TGTGCCAGCAGCGACGTTGAATGGAACACTGAAGCTTTCTTT. Its protein product is CASSDVEWNTEAFF. This rearrangement joins TRBV9 to TRBJ1-1; no clear D. The germline gives CDR1 SGDLS, CDR2 YYNGEE. The CDR3 runs to 14 residues. With 3 bases removed from V and 1 base from J, the gap between germline ends came to 10 bases.

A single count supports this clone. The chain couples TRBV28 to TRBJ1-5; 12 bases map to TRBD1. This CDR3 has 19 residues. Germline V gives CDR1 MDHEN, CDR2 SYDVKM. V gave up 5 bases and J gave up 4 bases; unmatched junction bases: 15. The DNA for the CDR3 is TGTGCCAGCAGTGAATTACTAACCGGGACAGGGGGCTTGAATCAGCCCCAGCATTTT. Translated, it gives CASSELLTGTGGLNQPQHF. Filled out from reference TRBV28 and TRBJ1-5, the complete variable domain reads DVKVTQSSRYLVKRTGEKVFLECVQDMDHENMFWYRQDPGLGLRLIYFSYDVKMKEKGDIPEGYSVSREKKERFSLILESASTNQTSMYLCASSELLTGTGGLNQPQHFGDGTRLSIL.

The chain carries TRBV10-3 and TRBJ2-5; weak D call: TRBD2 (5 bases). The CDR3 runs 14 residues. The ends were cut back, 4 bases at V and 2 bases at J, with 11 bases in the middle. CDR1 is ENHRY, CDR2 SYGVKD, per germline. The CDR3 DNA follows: TGTGCCATCAGTGCTAGAGCGGATCAAGAGACCCAGTACTTC. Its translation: CAISARADQETQYF.

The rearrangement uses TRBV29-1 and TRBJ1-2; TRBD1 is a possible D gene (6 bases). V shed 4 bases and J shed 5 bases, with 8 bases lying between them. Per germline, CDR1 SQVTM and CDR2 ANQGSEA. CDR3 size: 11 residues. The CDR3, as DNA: TGCAGCGTTGGACAGGAGTATGGCTACACCTTC. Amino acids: CSVGQEYGYTF.

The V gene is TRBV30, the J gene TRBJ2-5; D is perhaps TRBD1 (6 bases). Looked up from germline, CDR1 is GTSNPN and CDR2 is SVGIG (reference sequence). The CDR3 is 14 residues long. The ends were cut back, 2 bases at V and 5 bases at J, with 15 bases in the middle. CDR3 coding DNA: TGTGCCTGGAGTCAGAACAGGGTTCGGGAGACCCAGTACTTC. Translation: CAWSQNRVRETQYF.

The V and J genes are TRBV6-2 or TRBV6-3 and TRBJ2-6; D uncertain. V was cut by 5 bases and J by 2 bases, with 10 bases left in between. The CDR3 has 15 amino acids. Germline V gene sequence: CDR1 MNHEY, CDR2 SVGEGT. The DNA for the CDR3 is TGTGCCAGCAGTAACCTTTTGGCTGGGGCCAACGTCCTGACTTTC. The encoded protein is CASSNLLAGANVLTF.

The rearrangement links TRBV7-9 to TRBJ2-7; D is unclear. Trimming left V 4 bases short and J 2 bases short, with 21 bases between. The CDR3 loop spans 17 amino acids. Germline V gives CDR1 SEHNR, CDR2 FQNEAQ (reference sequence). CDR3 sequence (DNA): TGTGCCAGCAGCTCCTCCCGGGCCCTTAGAACCCCCTACGAGCAGTACTTC. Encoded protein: CASSSSRALRTPYEQYF.

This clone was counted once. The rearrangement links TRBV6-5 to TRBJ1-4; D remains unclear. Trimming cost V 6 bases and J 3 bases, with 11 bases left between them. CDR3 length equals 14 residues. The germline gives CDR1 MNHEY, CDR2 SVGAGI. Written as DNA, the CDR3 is TGTGCCAGCAGCCTGGGGAGGGCTAATGAAAAACTGTTTTTT. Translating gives CASSLGRANEKLFF.

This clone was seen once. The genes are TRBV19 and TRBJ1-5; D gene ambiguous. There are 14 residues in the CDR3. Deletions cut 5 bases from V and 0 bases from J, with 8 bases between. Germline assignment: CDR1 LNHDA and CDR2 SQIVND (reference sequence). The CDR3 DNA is TGTGCCAGTAGTTCGACGGATAGCAATCAGCCCCAGCATTTT. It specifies CASSSTDSNQPQHF.

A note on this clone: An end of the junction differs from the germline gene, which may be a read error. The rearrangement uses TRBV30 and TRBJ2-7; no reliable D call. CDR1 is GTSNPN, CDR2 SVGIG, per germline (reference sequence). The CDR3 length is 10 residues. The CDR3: CAWSPPGSLF. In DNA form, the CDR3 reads TGTGCCTGGAGTCCCCCGGGCAGCCTCTTC.